This is a list of T cell receptor beta chains from one sample in a study of T cells in Graves' hyperthyroidism and ophthalmopathy. TCRdb itself ran the multiplex PCR reads through MiXCR, one entry per CDR3 protein. The data hold about 320,000 distinct CDR3 sequences, with over 15% observed a single time. The sequencing sample was made of blood. All receptors derive from a man between 25 and 39 years old with Graves' hyperthyroidism. Each CDR3 is given with its conserved first and last residue. The order of the fields is D gene, J gene, V gene, clone size, CDR3 protein, CDR3 DNA. The D gene is left open where the match is weak. Size tells how often a clone was seen (once, few, many) or the class of an expanded clone, and some rows leave it out.

D gene: TRBD2
J gene: TRBJ2-1
V gene: TRBV20-1
clone size: few
CDR3 protein: CSAGPGLAPYNEQFF
CDR3 DNA: TGCAGTGCTGGGCCGGGACTAGCACCCTACAATGAGCAGTTCTTC

D gene: TRBD2
J gene: TRBJ2-1
V gene: TRBV6-2/TRBV6-3
clone size: many
CDR3 protein: CASNRLAGVNEQFF
CDR3 DNA: TGTGCCAGCAACAGACTAGCGGGAGTGAATGAGCAGTTCTTC

D gene: -
J gene: TRBJ2-6
V gene: TRBV20-1
clone size: few
CDR3 protein: CSAKPLDRGSGANVLTF
CDR3 DNA: TGCAGTGCCAAACCTTTGGACCGCGGCTCTGGGGCCAACGTCCTGACTTTC

D gene: -
J gene: TRBJ1-6
V gene: TRBV28
clone size: -
CDR3 protein: CASSPSGDSPLHF
CDR3 DNA: TGTGCCAGCAGCCCCTCGGGGGATTCACCCCTCCACTTT

D gene: -
J gene: TRBJ2-2
V gene: TRBV10-1
clone size: many
CDR3 protein: CASSRDSGELFF
CDR3 DNA: TGCGCCAGCAGTAGGGACTCCGGGGAGCTGTTTTTT

D gene: -
J gene: TRBJ2-3
V gene: TRBV29-1
clone size: few
CDR3 protein: CSVERGIRAPDTQYF
CDR3 DNA: TGCAGCGTTGAGAGAGGCATCCGAGCCCCAGATACGCAGTATTTT

D gene: -
J gene: TRBJ1-4
V gene: TRBV4-1
clone size: few
CDR3 protein: CASSQGQVTFGEKLFF
CDR3 DNA: TGCGCCAGCAGCCAAGGTCAGGTGACATTTGGTGAAAAACTGTTTTTT

D gene: TRBD2
J gene: TRBJ2-3
V gene: TRBV24-1
clone size: many
CDR3 protein: CATSDFRTSGTGIDTQYF
CDR3 DNA: TGTGCCACCAGTGATTTCCGGACTAGCGGGACTGGTATAGATACGCAGTATTTT

D gene: TRBD2
J gene: TRBJ2-2
V gene: TRBV7-9
clone size: few
CDR3 protein: CASRYTSAGELFF
CDR3 DNA: TGTGCCAGCAGATATACTAGCGCCGGGGAGCTGTTTTTT

D gene: -
J gene: TRBJ2-3
V gene: TRBV9
clone size: few
CDR3 protein: CASSVGALITDTQYF
CDR3 DNA: TGTGCCAGCAGCGTAGGGGCATTAATCACAGATACGCAGTATTTT

D gene: -
J gene: TRBJ2-7
V gene: TRBV2
clone size: many
CDR3 protein: CASTRPGQSSYEQYF
CDR3 DNA: TGTGCCAGCACCCGCCCGGGACAAAGCTCCTACGAGCAGTACTTC

D gene: -
J gene: TRBJ2-7
V gene: TRBV3-1
clone size: -
CDR3 protein: CASTPRGRSYEQYF
CDR3 DNA: TGTGCCAGCACCCCCAGGGGTAGAAGCTACGAGCAGTACTTC

D gene: -
J gene: TRBJ2-3
V gene: TRBV14
clone size: few
CDR3 protein: CASSQFGGRSTDTQYF
CDR3 DNA: TGTGCCAGCAGCCAATTTGGCGGGCGGAGCACAGATACGCAGTATTTT

D gene: -
J gene: TRBJ2-2
V gene: TRBV7-9
clone size: -
CDR3 protein: CASSLLSVNTGELFF
CDR3 DNA: TGTGCCAGCAGCTTATTATCTGTAAACACCGGGGAGCTGTTTTTT

D gene: TRBD1
J gene: TRBJ2-7
V gene: TRBV6-1
clone size: many
CDR3 protein: CASSFQDRGLYEQYF
CDR3 DNA: TGTGCCAGCAGTTTCCAGGACAGGGGGCTGTACGAGCAGTACTTC

D gene: -
J gene: TRBJ2-5
V gene: TRBV18
clone size: many
CDR3 protein: CASSPPTVLPRGETQYF
CDR3 DNA: TGTGCCAGCTCACCACCGACGGTGTTGCCCCGAGGGGAGACCCAGTACTTC

D gene: TRBD2
J gene: TRBJ2-1
V gene: TRBV12-5
clone size: many
CDR3 protein: CASGSPSGLAGDYNEQFF
CDR3 DNA: TGTGCTAGTGGTTCGCCAAGTGGACTAGCGGGAGATTACAATGAGCAGTTCTTC

D gene: TRBD1
J gene: TRBJ1-2
V gene: TRBV28
clone size: few
CDR3 protein: CASSDRALGYTF
CDR3 DNA: TGTGCCAGCTCGGACAGGGCCTTGGGCTACACCTTC

D gene: -
J gene: TRBJ2-1
V gene: TRBV12-3/TRBV12-4
clone size: many
CDR3 protein: CASSPRTAFNEQFF
CDR3 DNA: TGTGCCAGCAGTCCCCGGACTGCCTTCAATGAGCAGTTCTTC

D gene: -
J gene: TRBJ1-5
V gene: TRBV11-2
clone size: many
CDR3 protein: CASSPFGGVGQPQHF
CDR3 DNA: TGTGCCAGCAGCCCTTTCGGGGGAGTAGGGCAGCCCCAGCATTTT

D gene: -
J gene: TRBJ1-1
V gene: TRBV27
clone size: many
CDR3 protein: CASSLSVADGAFF
CDR3 DNA: TGTGCCAGCAGTTTATCCGTAGCCGACGGAGCTTTCTTT

D gene: -
J gene: TRBJ1-2
V gene: TRBV4-1
clone size: -
CDR3 protein: CASRPYLLGRAGGYTF
CDR3 DNA: TGCGCCAGCAGACCTTACCTTCTCGGCCGGGCCGGTGGCTACACCTTC

D gene: TRBD1
J gene: TRBJ2-7
V gene: TRBV12-3/TRBV12-4
clone size: -
CDR3 protein: CASSLVQGGSYEQYF
CDR3 DNA: TGTGCCAGCAGTTTAGTACAGGGGGGCTCCTACGAGCAGTACTTC

D gene: -
J gene: TRBJ2-7
V gene: TRBV5-1
clone size: many
CDR3 protein: CASNPGTTGYEQYF
CDR3 DNA: TGCGCCAGCAACCCTGGGACAACTGGCTACGAGCAGTACTTC

D gene: TRBD2
J gene: TRBJ2-1
V gene: TRBV11-1
clone size: many
CDR3 protein: CASSLLYGRDHNEQFF
CDR3 DNA: TGTGCCAGCAGCTTATTATACGGGAGGGACCACAATGAGCAGTTCTTC

D gene: -
J gene: TRBJ2-3
V gene: TRBV29-1
clone size: -
CDR3 protein: CSVGVGGDTQYF
CDR3 DNA: TGCAGCGTGGGGGTAGGAGGAGATACGCAGTATTTT

D gene: -
J gene: TRBJ1-2
V gene: TRBV2
clone size: many
CDR3 protein: CASREDWGYTF
CDR3 DNA: TGTGCCAGCCGGGAGGACTGGGGCTACACCTTC

D gene: -
J gene: TRBJ2-7
V gene: TRBV11-2
clone size: many
CDR3 protein: CASSFGRGSYEQYF
CDR3 DNA: TGTGCCAGCAGCTTCGGGCGGGGTTCCTACGAGCAGTACTTC

D gene: -
J gene: TRBJ2-7
V gene: TRBV30
clone size: many
CDR3 protein: CASRQVREQYF
CDR3 DNA: TGTGCCTCACGACAGGTTCGGGAGCAGTACTTC

D gene: -
J gene: TRBJ2-2
V gene: TRBV19
clone size: once
CDR3 protein: CASSIGRREELFF
CDR3 DNA: TGTGCCAGTAGTATAGGCCGGAGGGAGGAGCTGTTTTTT

D gene: TRBD2
J gene: TRBJ2-3
V gene: TRBV29-1
clone size: many
CDR3 protein: CSVGTSGSGGDTQYF
CDR3 DNA: TGCAGCGTGGGGACTAGCGGGAGTGGAGGAGATACGCAGTATTTT

D gene: -
J gene: TRBJ1-4
V gene: TRBV7-9
clone size: -
CDR3 protein: CASSLPGRDEKLFF
CDR3 DNA: TGTGCCAGCAGCTTACCAGGGAGGGATGAAAAACTGTTTTTT

D gene: -
J gene: TRBJ1-1
V gene: TRBV20-1
clone size: many
CDR3 protein: CSASGGGSMNTEAFF
CDR3 DNA: TGCAGTGCTAGTGGTGGGGGATCTATGAACACTGAAGCTTTCTTT

D gene: TRBD1
J gene: TRBJ2-7
V gene: TRBV7-9
clone size: many
CDR3 protein: CASSETTGLGYEQYF
CDR3 DNA: TGTGCCAGCAGCGAGACGACAGGGTTGGGCTACGAGCAGTACTTC

D gene: -
J gene: TRBJ1-5
V gene: TRBV7-8
clone size: many
CDR3 protein: CASSFTVESNQPQHF
CDR3 DNA: TGTGCCAGCAGTTTCACGGTAGAAAGCAATCAGCCCCAGCATTTT

D gene: -
J gene: TRBJ1-1
V gene: TRBV28
clone size: many
CDR3 protein: CASRTHGEAFF
CDR3 DNA: TGTGCCAGCAGGACTCATGGAGAAGCTTTCTTT

D gene: -
J gene: TRBJ1-1
V gene: TRBV7-2
clone size: many
CDR3 protein: CASSPGVFPEAFF
CDR3 DNA: TGTGCCAGCAGCCCAGGGGTGTTCCCTGAAGCTTTCTTT

D gene: TRBD2
J gene: TRBJ2-7
V gene: TRBV9
clone size: -
CDR3 protein: CASSAGLALYEQYF
CDR3 DNA: TGTGCCAGCAGCGCCGGACTAGCTCTGTACGAGCAGTACTTC

D gene: TRBD2
J gene: TRBJ2-3
V gene: TRBV18
clone size: many
CDR3 protein: CASSPGGQADTQYF
CDR3 DNA: TGTGCCAGCTCTCCGGGAGGGCAGGCAGATACGCAGTATTTT